The clone carrying this TCR beta chain was counted many times. The antigen remains unidentified. These data belong to a study of liver allograft versus peripheral blood T cells. Study information: Blood and transplanted-liver T cell receptor repertoires from recipients were compared.

Per germline, CDR1 MNHEY and CDR2 SVGAGI. V was cut by 2 bases and J by 1 base, with 12 bases left in between. The CDR3 has 15 amino acids. Notes on the study in general: Intra-allograft T cell receptor repertoires in the liver reportedly differed from peripheral blood repertoires.

TCRdb fed the reads into MiXCR, producing one record per CDR3 protein. The sample includes over 10,000 distinct CDR3 sequences, approximately 30% of them seen just once. The source of this sequence is a human patient who had a liver transplant. Some T cells may be provided by the graft donor. This chain uses TRBV6-5 with TRBJ2-7; D may match TRBD1 or TRBD2 (6 bases each). CDR3 residues: CASSYRQGRSYEQYF. As DNA, the CDR3 is TGTGCCAGCAGTTACCGCCAGGGGAGGTCCTACGAGCAGTACTTC.